This T cell receptor beta chain was recorded in a study of long-term antiretroviral therapy in people with HIV (dated by TCRdb to between 2021 and 2024). Looking at the study overall: The earliest samples were collected approximately a decade before the 2015 WHO recommendation for immediate ART, a period when ART was typically delayed until CD4 counts fell. This retrospective serial study examined whether starting ART and sustained HIV suppression were associated with changes in the composition and diversity of the TRB repertoire in peripheral blood. The cohort contributed over 150 cryopreserved PBMC samples from 25 to 35 adults with confirmed HIV infection, collected serially over a mean of approximately six years (range 1-12). Among the approximately 27 participants with HIV, eleven to twelve were female. Test extractions of a monoclonal T-cell line alongside some 36 polyclonal samples showed no cross-contamination during QIAcube processing.

CDR1 and CDR2, looked up from the germline V gene, are LGHNA and YNFKEQ. Reading from cysteine to phenylalanine, the CDR3 counts 13 amino acids. The kept DNA is CDR3 alone, 39 bases in frame from the first base. Trimming removed 4 bases from V and 2 bases from J; the gene matches leave 0 bases unexplained. What the authors observed across the whole study: Because pre-ART samples had limited cell numbers, unsorted PBMC were profiled rather than sorted CD4+ and CD8+ T cells. Limited PBMC availability meant only the TCR beta chain was sequenced, without alpha chain pairing. No data were available on ART adherence, viral resistance or therapy changes, limiting inferences about post-ART repertoire changes. Compared with controls, HIV repertoires had narrower CDR3 length ranges, and the network structure pointed to an antigen-experienced repertoire that shifted only slightly toward naive after ART. ART initiation was associated with a significant increase in TRB diversity, but diversity stayed significantly below transplant donor controls even after long-term ART. The samples were dated from about 2003 to 2018, and the ART regimens that were used may be less effective than current ART regimens. At every time point, the repertoire was dominated by expanded TRB clones first identified before ART initiation, although this dominance fluctuated and, in many PLHIV, declined after ART.

To be included, a participant needed at least one PBMC sample from before ART initiation plus at least two post-ART samples. Every participant with HIV received treatment in the United States of America. Before DNA extraction, cryopreserved samples of roughly 0.9-11 million PBMC were thawed and then washed. At the time of the earliest PBMC sample, participants with HIV were aged between about 20 and 60 years. PBMC samples from each participant spanned 1-4 timepoints before ART initiation and 2-8 timepoints after ART initiation, with a median of 7 samples. For every participant, serial HIV viral load, CD4+ T-cell count, ART history and demographic data were obtained. Genomic DNA was extracted from unsorted PBMC with a Qiagen kit on a QIAcube, processed in batches of 12 samples. For this clone: Its specific antigen is unknown. No base qualities exist here, and no much larger clone lies one base off it.

The immunoSEQ hsTCRB v3.0 assay was used at survey level resolution to sequence the TRB variable region. A depth of 40,000-50,000 T-cell genomes per sample was targeted for TRB sequencing. Pooled TRB libraries were sequenced on an Illumina MiSeq with a v3 150-cycle kit. The paper's data handling went like this. Repertoire analysis was run in R within a reproducible Nextflow workflow that covered QC, data transformation and analysis. LymphoSeq2, an R package for exploring AIRR-Seq data, was used to implement the custom analyses. Several samples that yielded fewer than 5000 total TRB sequences were excluded, so that 200 or so HIV repertoires were analyzed. Among the 170 to 200 HIV repertoires that were kept, 59 were collected before ART initiation and roughly 130 were collected after ART initiation. Repertoires were downsampled to 5000 TRB nucleotide sequences, with summary statistics averaged over 100 downsampling iterations. Only TRB sequences with CDR3 regions of at least seven amino acids were retained for analysis. A Shannon entropy-derived clonality score and the Gini coefficient were used to measure diversity. In repertoire networks, the top 5000 CDR3 amino acid sequences were linked whenever an edit distance of one separated two sequences. GLIPH2 predicted antigen specificity groups and MHC restriction for TRB CDR3 amino acid sequences. To flag known CMV, EBV, HIV or tissue antigen associations, CDR3 amino acid sequences were matched against VDJdb and McPAS-TCR. Pre-ART, post-ART and control groups were compared with Wilcoxon signed-rank tests and Holm-Bonferroni correction. Imported from immuneACCESS, the table was reduced by TCRdb to in-frame sequences with V and J called. These copies leave out some clones; in studies compared against another copy, an unresolved V gene accounts for under half, and the cause of the remainder is not known. Clone size and V and J calls were adopted from that table, with D and trimming inferred from the DNA. The sample table contains 25,000 to 40,000 clones; only one count was recorded for roughly 98% of them. The biggest ten clones account for around 2% of the sample.

The chain is encoded by TRBV4-2 joined to TRBJ2-7; a stretch of 9 junction bases matches TRBD2. The clonotype originates from a man between 25 and 39 years old with HIV. This sample comprised unsorted PBMCs, obtained 7.6 years after starting antiretroviral therapy. Here the CDR3 is given as CASSPSGAYEQYF. Read as DNA, the sequence is TGTGCCAGCAGCCCTAGCGGGGCCTACGAGCAGTACTTC.